This T cell receptor (beta chain) was identified in a study of cytomegalovirus exposure and HLA in healthy donors. CDR1 and CDR2 from the germline V gene are SGHRS and YFSETQ. This CDR3 is 14 amino acids long. V lost 4 bases to trimming and J lost 6 bases; unmatched junction nucleotides: 6. With 60 Vbeta and 13 Jbeta primers, the PCR was carried out. Here immunoSEQ multiplex PCR was the method, and the copy in TCRdb shows in-frame clones only, minus some. Of 120,000 to 150,000 clones listed, roughly 74% are singletons. Sequenced material: PBMCs. The chain couples TRBV5-1 to TRBJ1-3, with 8 bases identical to TRBD1. The clonotype comes from a man aged 40-50 years in good health and CMV-seronegative. CDR3: CASSVGQGKNTIYF. The DNA of the CDR3 is TGCGCCAGCAGCGTAGGACAGGGCAAAAACACCATATATTTT.